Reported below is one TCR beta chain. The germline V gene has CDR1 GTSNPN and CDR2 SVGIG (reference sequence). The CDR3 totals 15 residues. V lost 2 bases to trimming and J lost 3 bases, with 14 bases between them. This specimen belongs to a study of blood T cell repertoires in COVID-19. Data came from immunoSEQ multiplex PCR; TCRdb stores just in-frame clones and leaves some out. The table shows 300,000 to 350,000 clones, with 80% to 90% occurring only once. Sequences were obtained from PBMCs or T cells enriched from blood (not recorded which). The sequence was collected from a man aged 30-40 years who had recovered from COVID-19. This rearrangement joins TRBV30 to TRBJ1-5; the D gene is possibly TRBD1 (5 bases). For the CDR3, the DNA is TGTGCCTGGAGTTGGGACTCTAAACCCAATCAGCCCCAGCATTTT. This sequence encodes CAWSWDSKPNQPQHF.